One TCR beta chain is described in this entry. The method was immunoSEQ multiplex PCR; TCRdb's version includes in-frame clones alone and lacks a portion of them. Seen here are under 200,000 clones, 75% to 85% observed once, and the top ten hold around 8.1%. V trimming: 5 bases; J trimming: 0 bases; junction bases outside the gene matches: 4. Germline-derived CDR1 and CDR2 are KGHSH and LQKENI. This CDR3 contains 16 residues. The data belong to a study of blood T cell repertoires in COVID-19. Study in general: Sites across the United States, Italy and Spain contributed samples from acute and convalescent COVID-19. Sources were T cells, B-cell-depleted T cells, or PBMCs; the material itself was cDNA or gDNA.

The genes are TRBV18 and TRBJ2-1; TRBD2 agrees at 10 bases. Input material: peripheral blood. The TCR originated in a woman aged 55-75 years with COVID-19, enrolled during active disease. CDR3 nucleotide sequence: TGTGCCAGCTCAGCAAGCGGGGGGGGCTCCTACAATGAGCAGTTCTTC. Protein product: CASSASGGGSYNEQFF.